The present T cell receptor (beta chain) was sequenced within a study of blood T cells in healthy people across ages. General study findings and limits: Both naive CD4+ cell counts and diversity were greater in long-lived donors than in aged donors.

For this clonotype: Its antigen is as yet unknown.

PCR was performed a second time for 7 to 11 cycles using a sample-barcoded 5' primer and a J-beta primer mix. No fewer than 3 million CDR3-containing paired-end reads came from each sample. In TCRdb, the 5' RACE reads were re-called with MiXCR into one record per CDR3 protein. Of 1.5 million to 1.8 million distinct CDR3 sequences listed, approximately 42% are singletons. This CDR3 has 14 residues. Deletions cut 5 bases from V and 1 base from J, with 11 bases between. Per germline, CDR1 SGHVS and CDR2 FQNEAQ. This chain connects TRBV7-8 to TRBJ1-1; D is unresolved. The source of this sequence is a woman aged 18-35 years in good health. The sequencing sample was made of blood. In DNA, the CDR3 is TGTGCCAGCAGCCGTGGGTGGAGGAACACTGAAGCTTTCTTT. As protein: CASSRGWRNTEAFF.